The present TCR beta chain was sequenced within a study of blood T cell repertoires in COVID-19 (TCRdb year 2020). Describing the broader study: Samples covering the acute and convalescent phases of COVID-19 were provided by collaborators in the United States, Italy and Spain. The prospective study material was composed of cDNA or gDNA derived from T cells, B-cell-depleted T cells, or PBMCs. Subjects who had been exposed to COVID-19, were actively infected with it, or had recovered from it provided the deeply sampled blood TCRbeta repertoires that made up the dataset. A freely available public database, intended as a resource for researchers studying the immune response to SARS-CoV-2, is where the repertoires were released. Samples were obtained from the ongoing ImmuneRACE study (first 160 participants) and from over a thousand subjects provided by 6 global collaborators. Sample metadata almost always included a de-identified subject ID, COVID-19 status, age in years and sex. HLA class I and class II types, where available, came from metadata supplied by the sample provider rather than from assay-based typing. What the authors observed across the whole study: Clinical and demographic metadata were provided uncurated, with the amount varying by source and participant.

The immunoSEQ Assay, a bias-controlled multiplex PCR, was used to amplify TCRbeta CDR3 regions from genomic DNA. Processing in the source paper ran as follows. The number of nucleated cells in each sample was estimated from the amplification of reference gene primers within the assay. To quantify the absolute abundance of each unique TCRbeta CDR3 rearrangement, sequence reads were collapsed and filtered. For each sample, productive Simpson clonality was calculated as the square root of Simpson's diversity index across productive rearrangements. TCRdb obtained this table from immuneACCESS and retained in-frame rearrangements with V and J assigned. These tables miss some clones; where compared with another copy, unresolved V genes account for less than half of the shortfall, and the remainder is unexplained. D and trimming come from the DNA, and the V and J calls and clone size come from that table. This sample has over 300,000 clones in its table, and 70% to 90% of those were observed once. In total, the top ten clones hold less than 2.5% of the sample.

As encoded in the germline V gene (reference sequence), CDR1 is LNHDA while CDR2 is SQIVND. Measured from the cysteine to the phenylalanine, the CDR3 is 13 residues long. Kept here is only the CDR3 DNA, which spans 39 bases and is read in frame from base 1. The junction shows trimming of 7 bases on V and 9 bases on J, plus 16 bases between the germline ends. As regards this clone: Its antigen is still unknown. No base-level quality is on record; no much larger clone is a single base apart.

In the prospective study, participants were about 18 to 95 years old, resided in approximately 22 geographic areas of the United States, and were enrolled through a virtual design. In the prospective study, cohorts were assigned on the basis of participant-reported clinical history obtained from a screening survey and a study questionnaire. Recovered participants in ImmuneRACE Cohort 3 were defined as having two consecutive negative NP/OP PCR tests, clearance from a healthcare professional, or resolution of symptoms. In the prospective study, mobile phlebotomists collected whole blood, serum and a nasopharyngeal or oropharyngeal swab from each participant. Additional blood draws and questionnaires over an approximately two-month period could optionally be provided by prospective study participants. Before DNA extraction, prospective study blood samples were shipped either frozen or at room temperature.

The sequence was obtained from a man aged 25 to 40 who had recovered from COVID-19. The sample consisted of PBMCs or T cells enriched from blood (not recorded which). This receptor chain uses TRBV19 and TRBJ1-5, with TRBD1 perhaps the D gene, on 5 matching bases. CDR3 sequence: CASMGLREMPQHF. The bases are TGTGCCAGTATGGGACTCCGGGAGATGCCCCAGCATTTT.